The next 13 T cell receptor beta chains were all read from a single sample in a study of response to subunit inactivated influenza vaccine. TCRdb recomputed calls from the RT-PCR reads with MiXCR, one row per CDR3 protein. The sample consists of about 800,000 distinct CDR3 sequences, roughly 20% of them appearing once. Material: PBMCs from blood, obtained 5 to 6 days after vaccination. The receptors come from a man over 45 who received an inactivated influenza vaccine.

The rearrangement uses TRBV20-1 and TRBJ1-1; 9 bases align to TRBD1. The CDR3 length is 12 residues. V was clipped by 6 bases and J by 4 bases; unmatched bases: 3. From germline, CDR1 is DFQATT and CDR2 SNEGSKA (reference sequence). CDR3 sequence (DNA): TGCAGTGCCGGGGACAGGGCCACTGAAGCTTTCTTT. It translates to CSAGDRATEAFF.

V is TRBV5-1 and J is TRBJ1-1; D is unclear. The CDR3 loop spans 15 amino acids. Looked up from germline, CDR1 is SGHRS and CDR2 is YFSETQ. The V end was cut by 0 bases, the J end by 1 base, with 10 bases between. The CDR3 protein is CASSLDMGGNTEAFF. The CDR3 nucleotides are TGCGCCAGCAGCTTGGATATGGGTGGGAACACTGAAGCTTTCTTT.

This clonotype was recorded only once. A junction end diverges from the germline sequence, so it may reflect a read error. The V call is TRBV2, the J call TRBJ2-1; D is possibly TRBD2 (6 bases). CDR3 length: 18 amino acids. Germline values: CDR1 SNHLY, CDR2 FYNNEI. CDR3 coding DNA: TGTACCAGCAGTTTCGACGATTTGGGGGGTAGATCCTACAATGAGCAGTTCTTC. Residues: CTSSFDDLGGRSYNEQFF. The whole variable domain, remainder taken from reference TRBV2 and TRBJ2-1, is EPEVTQTPSHQVTQMGQEVILRCVPISNHLYFYWYRQILGQKVEFLVSFYNNEISEKSEIFDDQFSVERPDGSNFTLKIRSTKLEDSAMYFCTSSFDDLGGRSYNEQFFGPGTRLTVL.

This sequence joins TRBV12-3 or TRBV12-4 and TRBJ2-5; D gene uncertain. The CDR3 extends over 13 amino acids. V gave up 4 bases and J gave up 2 bases, with 8 bases separating them. The CDR3, as DNA: TGTGCCAGCAGTTCGCATATTCAAGAGACCCAGTACTTC. The encoded protein is CASSSHIQETQYF.

The V gene is TRBV6-1, the J gene TRBJ2-5; TRBD1 aligns across 8 bases. The CDR3 has 14 residues. Germline-derived CDR1 and CDR2 are MNHNS and SASEGT. V shed 6 bases and J 3 bases; nucleotides not matched to a gene: 6. CDR3 sequence reads: CASRHRQGKETQYF. For the CDR3, the DNA is TGTGCCAGCAGGCACCGACAGGGGAAAGAGACCCAGTACTTC.

This clonotype was counted at least ten times. J is TRBJ2-1 and V is TRBV12-3 or TRBV12-4; TRBD2 aligns across 8 bases. The CDR3 is 14 amino acids. J lost 7 bases, V lost 3 bases, and 5 bases had no gene match. The CDR3 DNA is TGTGCCAGCAGTTTTCTAGCGGGCGCGAATGAGCAGTTCTTC. Its translation: CASSFLAGANEQFF.

This chain joins TRBV6-6 and TRBJ1-2, with D tentatively TRBD1 (5 bases). The germline V and J ends were trimmed by 7 bases and 4 bases, with 13 bases remaining between them. Germline V CDR1 and CDR2: MNHNY, SVGAGI (reference sequence). This CDR3 is 13 amino acids long. The CDR3 reads CASTEGLFYGYTF. DNA for the CDR3: TGTGCCAGCACCGAGGGGCTGTTCTATGGCTACACCTTC.

This clonotype was recorded a few times. V gene TRBV21-1 combines with J gene TRBJ1-4; TRBD1 is the table's D call, not checked against the DNA. TRBV21-1 is marked as a pseudogene. The CDR3 has 11 amino acids. The CDR3 region has the DNA TGTGCCAGCAAGGACAGGGACAAACTGTTTTTT. This gives the protein CASKDRDKLFF.

This clonotype was counted a few times. The rearrangement links TRBV3-1 to TRBJ2-1, with D perhaps TRBD1 (5 bases). V lost 3 bases to trimming and J lost 10 bases, with 22 bases between them. From germline, CDR1 is LGHDT and CDR2 YNNKEL (reference sequence). CDR3 length equals 16 residues. The CDR3 protein is CASSQEQDIRPKEQFF. The DNA for the CDR3 is TGTGCCAGCAGCCAGGAACAGGACATCCGCCCTAAAGAGCAGTTCTTC.

The genes are TRBV7-8 and TRBJ2-1; unclear D gene. CDR1 is SGHVS, CDR2 FQNEAQ, per germline. The CDR3 has 16 residues. Trimming pared 5 bases from V and 0 bases from J, leaving 14 bases between. As DNA, the CDR3 is TGTGCCAGCAGCCAGAAGCCATCAGGCTCCTACAATGAGCAGTTCTTC. It yields the protein CASSQKPSGSYNEQFF. The whole variable domain, filled in from reference TRBV7-8 and TRBJ2-1, reads GAGVSQSPRYKVAKRGQDVALRCDPISGHVSLFWYQQALGQGPEFLTYFQNEAQLDKSGLPSDRFFAERPEGSVSTLKIQRTQQEDSAVYLCASSQKPSGSYNEQFFGPGTRLTVL.

The chain couples TRBV6-1 to TRBJ2-1; 7 positions match TRBD2. The CDR3 runs 15 residues. Trimming at V came to 5 bases and at J to 9 bases, leaving 13 bases not matched to a gene. Germline V gene data show CDR1 as MNHNS and CDR2 as SASEGT. CDR3: CASSTASSGGGEQFF. The CDR3 nucleotides are TGTGCCAGCAGTACAGCATCTAGCGGCGGCGGTGAGCAGTTCTTC.

The chain carries TRBV24-1 and TRBJ2-1; 9 bases fit TRBD1. V trimming: 4 bases; J trimming: 4 bases; junction bases outside the gene matches: 10. The germline CDR1 and CDR2 sequences are KGHDR and SFDVKD. The CDR3 length is 17 residues. The CDR3: CATSDPEGQGRYNEQFF. In nucleotides, the CDR3 is TGTGCCACCAGTGACCCTGAGGGACAGGGCAGATACAATGAGCAGTTCTTC.

The DNA of the CDR3 is TGTGCCAGCAGTAAACCCACCACCGTTTGGGACACGCATTCCTACGAGCAGTACTTC. Protein product: CASSKPTTVWDTHSYEQYF. This chain joins TRBV6-2 or TRBV6-3 and TRBJ2-7; D is perhaps TRBD1 (6 bases). The V gene lost 5 bases and the J gene lost 1 base, with 27 bases spanning the gap. The CDR3 sequence is 19 residues long. Looked up from germline, CDR1 is MNHEY and CDR2 is SVGEGT.